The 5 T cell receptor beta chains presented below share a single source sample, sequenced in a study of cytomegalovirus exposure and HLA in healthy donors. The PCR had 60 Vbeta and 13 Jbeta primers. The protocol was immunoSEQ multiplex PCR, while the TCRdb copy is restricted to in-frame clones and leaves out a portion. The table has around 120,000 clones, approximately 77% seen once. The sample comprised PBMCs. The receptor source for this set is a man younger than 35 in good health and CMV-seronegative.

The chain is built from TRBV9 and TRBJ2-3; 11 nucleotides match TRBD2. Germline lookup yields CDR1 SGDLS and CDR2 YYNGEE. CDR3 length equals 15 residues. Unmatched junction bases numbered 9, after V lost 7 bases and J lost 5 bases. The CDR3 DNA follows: TGTGCCAGCGGAGATAGCGGGGGGGCCGAAGATACGCAGTATTTT. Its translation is CASGDSGGAEDTQYF.

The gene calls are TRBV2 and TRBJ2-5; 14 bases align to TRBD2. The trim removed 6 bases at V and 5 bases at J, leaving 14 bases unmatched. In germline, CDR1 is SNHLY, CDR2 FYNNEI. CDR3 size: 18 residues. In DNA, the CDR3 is TGTGCCAGCAGCGCTACCGGACTAGCGGGGGGTGTCCGGGAGACCCAGTACTTC. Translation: CASSATGLAGGVRETQYF.

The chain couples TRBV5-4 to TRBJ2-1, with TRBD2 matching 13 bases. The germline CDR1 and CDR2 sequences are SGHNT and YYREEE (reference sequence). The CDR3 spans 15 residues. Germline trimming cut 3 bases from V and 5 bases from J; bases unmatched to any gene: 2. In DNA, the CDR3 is TGTGCCAGCAGCTCACTAGCGGGGGGGCACAATGAGCAGTTCTTC. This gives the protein CASSSLAGGHNEQFF.

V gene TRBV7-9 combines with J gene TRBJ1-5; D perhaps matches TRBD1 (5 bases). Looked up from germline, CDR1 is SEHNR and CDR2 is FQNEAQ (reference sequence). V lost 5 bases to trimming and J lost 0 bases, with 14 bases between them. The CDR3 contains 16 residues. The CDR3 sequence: CASSRGAGFSNQPQHF. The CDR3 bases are TGTGCCAGCAGCCGTGGGGCAGGGTTTAGCAATCAGCCCCAGCATTTT.

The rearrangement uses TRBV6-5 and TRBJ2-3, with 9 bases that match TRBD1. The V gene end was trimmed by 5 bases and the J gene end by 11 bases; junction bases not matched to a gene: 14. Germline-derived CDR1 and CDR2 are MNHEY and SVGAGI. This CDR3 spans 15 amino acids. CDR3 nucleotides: TGTGCCAGCAGTCCCGGACAGGGGCGGGGTATCGGGCAGTATTTT. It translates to CASSPGQGRGIGQYF.